The clone carrying this TCR beta chain was observed many times. The sample is drawn from a study of blood T cells in healthy people across ages. The CDR3 covers 12 residues. Germline V gene data show CDR1 as SEHNR and CDR2 as FQNEAQ (reference sequence). Deletions cut 5 bases from V and 5 bases from J, with 9 bases between. The authors ran a second PCR of 7 to 11 cycles using a sample-barcoded 5' primer and a J-beta primer mix. TCRdb used MiXCR to reprocess the 5' RACE reads, holding one entry per CDR3 protein. The sample carries about 930,000 distinct CDR3 sequences, 25% to 35% recorded once. These records were also assigned to another study, of T cells of mothers and their children.

The sequencing sample was made of blood. This sequence joins TRBV7-9 and TRBJ2-5; no clear D. The clonotype was recovered from a woman aged 40 to 55 in good health. CDR3: CASSGLWETQYF. CDR3 sequence (DNA): TGTGCCAGCAGCGGGTTGTGGGAGACCCAGTACTTC.